Here is one T cell receptor beta chain with its context. The record originates from a study of cytomegalovirus exposure and HLA in healthy donors. The CDR3 length is 15 residues. Per germline, CDR1 MGHDK and CDR2 SYGVNS. Trimming shortened V by 4 bases and J by 0 bases, and 12 bases separated the two germline ends. PCR used 60 Vbeta primers and 13 Jbeta primers. Assay used: immunoSEQ multiplex PCR; TCRdb lists only in-frame clones, some missing. The sample comprises about 150,000 clones, approximately 80% of which are singletons, and 6.3% rests with the top ten. The sequenced material came from PBMCs. The clonotype was recovered from a male donor in good health and CMV-seropositive. The chain is built from TRBV25-1 and TRBJ2-5; the D gene is possibly TRBD1 (5 bases). The CDR3 loop is CASSVPDRYQETQYF. The CDR3 bases are TGTGCCAGCAGTGTTCCTGACAGATACCAAGAGACCCAGTACTTC.